The 14 T cell receptor beta chains presented below share a single source sample, sequenced in a study of blood T cell repertoires in COVID-19. Sequenced by immunoSEQ multiplex PCR; TCRdb stores in-frame clones only, minus some. Of 85,000 to 110,000 clones in the sample, more than 85% were seen once. The sample comprised peripheral blood. These receptors all stem from a human donor in a cohort sampled during active COVID-19.

The J gene is TRBJ1-1, the V gene TRBV7-9, with D hard to call. This CDR3 has 16 amino acids. The V gene lost 5 bases and the J gene lost 0 bases, with 16 bases spanning the gap. The germline V gene has CDR1 SEHNR and CDR2 FQNEAQ (reference sequence). CDR3 sequence: CASSSGQSLLNTEAFF. DNA of the CDR3: TGTGCCAGCAGCAGCGGGCAGTCCTTATTGAACACTGAAGCTTTCTTT.

The chain has TRBV6-5 and TRBJ1-3; the D is unclear. Trimming cost V 8 bases and J 0 bases, with 11 bases left between them. The CDR3 is 14 residues long. Per the germline V gene, CDR1 is MNHEY and CDR2 is SVGAGI. The CDR3 spells CASAFAVSGNTIYF. CDR3 coding DNA: TGTGCCAGCGCTTTCGCAGTCTCTGGAAACACCATATATTTT.

The V call is TRBV7-9, the J call TRBJ2-1; 11 bases are a match to TRBD2. Germline V gene data show CDR1 as SEHNR and CDR2 as FQNEAQ (reference sequence). The V segment lost 6 bases and the J segment 10 bases; nucleotides outside the gene matches: 11. This CDR3 has 15 amino acids. The CDR3 nucleotides are TGTGCCAGCAGTCTTAGCGGGAGGGTTCATGGAGAGCAGTTCTTC. It translates to CASSLSGRVHGEQFF.

V usage is TRBV5-6 and J usage is TRBJ2-3, with unresolved D. The CDR3 totals 16 residues. Looked up from germline, CDR1 is SGHDT and CDR2 is YYEEEE. Trimming cost V 2 bases and J 6 bases, with 19 bases left between them. For the CDR3, the DNA is TGTGCCAGCAGCTTTTTTCTGATCCCGAAGCCGGATACGCAGTATTTT. Translated, it gives CASSFFLIPKPDTQYF.

The rearrangement uses TRBV15 and TRBJ1-3; TRBD1 aligns across 8 bases. The CDR3 totals 15 residues. Germline CDR1 and CDR2: LNHNV and YYDKDF (reference sequence). The trim removed 5 bases at V and 2 bases at J, leaving 5 bases unmatched. The chain's CDR3 is CATSVDRGTGNTIYF. CDR3 DNA: TGTGCCACCAGCGTAGACAGGGGAACTGGAAACACCATATATTTT. Looking up the rest from reference TRBV15 and TRBJ1-3 gives the full variable domain: DAMVIQNPRYQVTQFGKPVTLSCSQTLNHNVMYWYQQKSSQAPKLLFHYYDKDFNNEADTPDNFQSRRPNTSFCFLDIRSPGLGDTAMYLCATSVDRGTGNTIYFGEGSWLTVV.

The chain uses TRBV15 and TRBJ1-1; 8 positions agree with TRBD1. Germline values: CDR1 LNHNV, CDR2 YYDKDF (reference sequence). Trimming took 2 bases from V and 5 from J; bases not matched to a gene: 4. This CDR3 is 14 amino acids long. CDR3 loop: CATSRQGARTEAFF. CDR3 DNA sequence: TGTGCCACCAGCAGACAGGGGGCGCGGACTGAAGCTTTCTTT.

This clone was seen once. This rearrangement joins TRBV2 to TRBJ1-2; tentative D call: TRBD1 (5 bases). The CDR3 totals 15 residues. The V gene's germline CDR1 is SNHLY and CDR2 FYNNEI. V gave up 3 bases and J gave up 4 bases, with 15 bases separating them. The CDR3 loop reads CASSDTGAGIYGYTF. The CDR3 DNA follows: TGTGCCAGCAGTGATACCGGGGCGGGGATCTATGGCTACACCTTC.

The rearrangement uses TRBV7-3 and TRBJ2-5, with 8 positions matching TRBD1. The junction had 6 bases not matched to a gene; V was cut back by 5 bases and J by 4 bases. The CDR3 consists of 14 residues. Per the germline V gene, CDR1 is SGHTA and CDR2 is FQGTGA. The CDR3 DNA reads as TGTGCCAGCAGCCCGCAGGGGGCGCGAGAGACCCAGTACTTC. Its protein is CASSPQGARETQYF.

This rearrangement joins TRBV7-2 to TRBJ2-2; 7 bases agree with TRBD2. The CDR3 runs 18 residues. J gave up 7 bases and V 1 base, and 15 bases lay outside the gene matches. From germline, CDR1 is SGHTA and CDR2 FQGNSA. The CDR3 DNA sequence: TGTGCCAGCAGCTTAGTCCCGGCGGGTCGACTAGCCGGCGGGGAGCTGTTTTTT. It is translated as CASSLVPAGRLAGGELFF. Drawing the rest from reference TRBV7-2 and TRBJ2-2, the complete variable domain is GAGVSQSPSNKVTEKGKDVELRCDPISGHTALYWYRQSLGQGLEFLIYFQGNSAPDKSGLPSDRFSAERTGGSVSTLTIQRTQQEDSAVYLCASSLVPAGRLAGGELFFGEGSRLTVL.

This chain connects TRBV5-1 to TRBJ1-1, with D possibly matching TRBD1 (6 bases). V dropped 4 bases and J dropped 6 bases, with 13 bases sitting between them. Germline CDR1 SGHRS, CDR2 YFSETQ. This CDR3 has 13 residues. The CDR3 here is CASSHRVGPEAFF. As DNA, the CDR3 is TGCGCCAGCAGCCACAGGGTAGGCCCTGAAGCTTTCTTT. The variable domain in full, completed from reference TRBV5-1 and TRBJ1-1, reads KAGVTQTPRYLIKTRGQQVTLSCSPISGHRSVSWYQQTPGQGLQFLFEYFSETQRNKGNFPGRFSGRQFSNSRSEMNVSTLELGDSALYLCASSHRVGPEAFFGQGTRLTVV.

The chain joins TRBV7-2 to TRBJ2-3; 13 positions match TRBD2. Trimming cost V 5 bases and J 1 base; bases outside gene matches: 3. The CDR3 runs 16 residues. Germline V gene data show CDR1 as SGHTA and CDR2 as FQGNSA. The CDR3 DNA follows: TGTGCCAGCAGCACAGGGACTAGCGGGGGCACAGATACGCAGTATTTT. Translated, it gives CASSTGTSGGTDTQYF. Supplemented by reference TRBV7-2 and TRBJ2-3, the full variable domain reads GAGVSQSPSNKVTEKGKDVELRCDPISGHTALYWYRQSLGQGLEFLIYFQGNSAPDKSGLPSDRFSAERTGGSVSTLTIQRTQQEDSAVYLCASSTGTSGGTDTQYFGPGTRLTVL.

For the CDR3, the DNA is TGCGCCAGCAGTGATGAGTCTAGCGGGAGGGCCCGGGACTACAATGAGCAGTTCTTC. It is translated as CASSDESSGRARDYNEQFF. The chain has TRBV10-1 and TRBJ2-1, with 12 bases identical to TRBD2. CDR1 and CDR2 from the germline V gene are WNHNN and SYGVQD (reference sequence). V was clipped by 3 bases and J by 3 bases; unmatched bases: 12. The CDR3 is 19 residues long.

This chain joins TRBV13 and TRBJ1-2; TRBD1 matches at 8 bases. The ends lost 5 bases at V and 4 bases at J; junction bases unmatched: 6. Germline lookup yields CDR1 PRHDT and CDR2 FYEKMQ (reference sequence). The length of the CDR3 is 14 residues. The CDR3 loop is CASSQDREGYGYTF. The CDR3, as DNA: TGTGCCAGCAGCCAGGACAGGGAGGGCTATGGCTACACCTTC. The whole variable domain, remainder taken from reference TRBV13 and TRBJ1-2, is AAGVIQSPRHLIKEKRETATLKCYPIPRHDTVYWYQQGPGQDPQFLISFYEKMQSDKGSIPDRFSAQQFSDYHSELNMSSLELGDSALYFCASSQDREGYGYTFGSGTRLTVV.

Here the CDR3 DNA reads TGTGCCAGCAGCTCCTTCTTAGGCGGGGGTTACTATGGCTACACCTTC. It codes for CASSSFLGGGYYGYTF. The genes are TRBV11-2 and TRBJ1-2, with a weak D call TRBD1 (5 bases). The V and J ends lost 4 bases and 3 bases respectively, with 18 bases between them. The V gene's germline CDR1 is SGHAT and CDR2 FQNNGV. The CDR3 consists of 16 residues. The entire variable domain, with the rest obtained from reference TRBV11-2 and TRBJ1-2, is as follows: EAGVAQSPRYKIIEKRQSVAFWCNPISGHATLYWYQQILGQGPKLLIQFQNNGVVDDSQLPKDRFSAERLKGVDSTLKIQPAKLEDSAVYLCASSSFLGGGYYGYTFGSGTRLTVV.